This record looks at one TCR beta chain sequence and its context. This receptor's antigen is unknown. Base qualities are not provided; no much larger clone lies one nucleotide away. The time point label corresponds to: about 28 days (+/-7) after the second vaccine dose. Because spike-specific TCR depth and breadth did not differ between the two schedules, AZD1222 recipients who got a second dose at roughly 4 weeks were pooled with those who got a second dose at roughly 12 weeks. The vaccinee samples were drawn from two UK trials, COV001 and COV002, one of which was a single-blind randomized controlled phase 2/3 trial testing AZD1222 (ChAdOx1 nCoV-19) in healthy adults. For TCRbeta chain sequencing, PBMC samples from trial participants were taken at day 0 and at day 28 after the second dose. The sample belongs to a study of T cell responses to AZD1222 COVID-19 vaccine (TCRdb year 2021). General notes on the study: A total of 230 to 250 trial participants underwent TCR sequencing, of whom around 200 received two doses of AZD1222 and about 25 received two doses of the MenACWY control vaccine. Trial participants were enrolled by age into subgroups of 18-55, 56-69 and 70-plus years, and around 140, 26 and 57 TCR-sequenced participants, respectively, were included in these subgroups. Here is what the overall study found, with its caveats: The whole spike protein was spanned by vaccine-associated CD4 TCRs, and dominant responses were seen in regions 160-218 and 743-854. Nearly half of unique spike-specific TCRs reportedly recognized epitopes outside regions mutated in the B.1.351 and B.1.1.7 variants. A significant rise in spike-specific TCR breadth and depth was observed after two AZD1222 doses relative to day 0 and relative to MenACWY recipients. Because no samples from the day 14 peak response were available, repertoires could be characterized only after the peak T cell response. The 56-69-year group was small, and its depth increase did not reach significance, likely because of low power. Conclusions about previously exposed vaccinees are limited, since just five or six AZD1222 recipients were seropositive for SARS-CoV-2 at baseline. Participants were mostly white British, with more females than males. The authors suggested clonal diversity may have been underestimated.

Trimming accounts for 6 bases at V and 4 bases at J, while the number of junction bases matched to no gene is 4. CDR1 and CDR2 (MNHEY, SVGAGI) derive from the germline V gene. Spanning cysteine to phenylalanine, the CDR3 consists of 13 amino acids. Only the CDR3 DNA stays, 39 bases, in frame from base 1. The CDR3 regions of human TCRbeta chains were analyzed by immunosequencing. From the authors' description of their analysis: TCRs in the repertoires were compared against a reference library of SARS-CoV-2-specific TCRs that had been generated with the MIRA antigen-specificity platform. Breadth was defined as the fraction of unique TCRs that were SARS-CoV-2-associated, and depth was defined as the fraction of total T cells that were SARS-CoV-2-associated. Using the MIRA data, each spike-specific TCR was assigned both to the spike region to which the TCR was reactive and to a CD4 or CD8 class. Log10-transformed breadth and depth values were compared by one-way ANOVA with Sidak's multiple comparisons tests. The table comes from immuneACCESS by way of TCRdb, which keeps in-frame sequences with V and J called. Part of the clones is missing from these tables; in studies checked, under half for an unresolved V gene and the rest for unknown reasons. D and trimming come from the DNA, and the V and J calls and clone size come from that table. The table for this sample lists roughly 160,000 clones; roughly 90% of them were counted only once. Around 4.4% of the sample rests with the top ten.

Sample: peripheral blood, taken 28 days after the second AZD1222 dose. This clonotype was sampled from an adult who received the AZD1222 COVID-19 vaccine. Recombination joined TRBV6-5 with TRBJ2-3, with 7 middle bases fitting TRBD2. CDR3 protein: CASRHRGADTQYF. The nucleotides are TGTGCCAGCAGACATCGGGGGGCAGATACGCAGTATTTT.